The clone carrying this T cell receptor (beta chain) has ten or more counts. Its antigen is still unknown. These data originate in a study of regulatory T cells in long-lasting Graves disease. Study-wide points: Gene preferences differed: TRBV28, TRBJ1-2, TRBJ2-5 in persistent cases.

Described time point: persistent/refractory GD, antithyroid drugs over 5 years with positive TRAb. The TCR library was prepared using RNA isolated from PBMCs. As collected, the peripheral blood samples measured 7 to 9.5 milliliters each and went into EDTA tubes. In building TCR beta libraries, iRepertoire HTBI primers were used together with Arm-PCR of CDR3 regions. TCRdb redid the calling of the multiplex PCR reads with MiXCR, one entry per CDR3 protein. The sample consists of hundreds of thousands of distinct CDR3 sequences, 20% to 25% of them appearing once. Germline V gene sequence: CDR1 SGDLS, CDR2 YYNGEE. This CDR3 has 14 residues. V was trimmed by 0 bases and J by 4 bases, leaving 10 bases between them.

This chain connects TRBV9 to TRBJ1-2; D is unresolved. The source is a female donor with Graves disease. The sequencing used peripheral blood mononuclear cells (PBMCs), collected when the disease was refractory, from a patient treated with antithyroid drugs. CDR3 DNA: TGTGCCAGCAGCGTAGAGAGCCGAGGCTATGGCTACACCTTC. Translating gives CASSVESRGYGYTF. The variable domain in full, with the rest retrieved from reference TRBV9 and TRBJ1-2, is DSGVTQTPKHLITATGQRVTLRCSPRSGDLSVYWYQQSLDQGLQFLIQYYNGEERAKGNILERFSAQQFPDLHSELNLSSLELGDSALYFCASSVESRGYGYTFGSGTRLTVV.